The rows below give T cell receptor beta chains drawn from one sample of a study of CD8 T cells in ankylosing spondylitis. In TCRdb, the 5' RACE reads were re-called with MiXCR into one record per CDR3 protein. The sample records about 390,000 distinct CDR3 sequences, about a fifth being singletons. The sample was blood, either unsorted or a sorted T cell fraction (not recorded which). The receptors were gathered from a male donor with ankylosing spondylitis. Both conserved end residues are trimmed from each CDR3.

V	J	CDR3
TRBV5-1	TRBJ2-1	ASSLVPSTGYEQF
TRBV12-3/TRBV12-4	TRBJ2-2	ASSLEDVGGELF
TRBV5-1	TRBJ2-3	ASSLEMGTDTQY
TRBV5-1	TRBJ2-5	ASSLIRSQETQY
TRBV12-3/TRBV12-4	TRBJ2-7	ASTPGLAGGPLEQY
TRBV7-3	TRBJ1-1	ASSLWAQMNTEAF
TRBV29-1	TRBJ2-3	SVEAGGTQY
TRBV24-1	TRBJ2-7	ATSVPGSYEQY
TRBV28	TRBJ2-7	ASAGRFYEQY
TRBV5-1	TRBJ2-7	ASSLVMGRESYEQY
TRBV29-1	TRBJ2-7	SVIGISGQAYEQY
TRBV7-2	TRBJ1-1	ASRHEEAINTEAF
TRBV28	TRBJ2-1	ASSSPWTSGSGYNEQF
TRBV12-3/TRBV12-4	TRBJ2-7	ASRLTGTYEQY
TRBV6-5	TRBJ2-7	ASSYVSRDIQY
TRBV11-3	TRBJ2-3	ASSLDGGRASDTQY
TRBV7-9	TRBJ2-7	ASSLEPGEQY